Below, 14 T cell receptor beta chains from the same sample are listed, as sequenced in a study of blood T cell repertoires in COVID-19. Clones were sequenced by immunoSEQ multiplex PCR, and TCRdb holds only the in-frame ones, with some missing. The table records roughly 200,000 clones, roughly four fifths of them present only once. The source material was PBMCs or T cells enriched from blood (not recorded which). Receptors originate from a middle-aged man who had recovered from COVID-19.

This clone was counted once. This chain links TRBV10-3 with TRBJ2-1, with 7 bases lining up with TRBD2. The CDR3 consists of 14 residues. Germline CDR1 and CDR2: ENHRY and SYGVKD. Germline trimming cut 6 bases from V and 8 bases from J; bases unmatched to any gene: 10. CDR3 sequence reads: CAIRRHGEGDEQFF. In DNA form, the CDR3 reads TGTGCCATCAGACGGCATGGGGAGGGCGATGAGCAGTTCTTC.

This chain connects TRBV25-1 to TRBJ2-7, with D possibly matching TRBD1 (5 bases). This CDR3 comprises 13 residues. V lost 3 bases to trimming and J lost 4 bases, with 10 bases between them. From germline, CDR1 is MGHDK and CDR2 SYGVNS. The CDR3 loop is CASSDRQKYEQYF. The DNA of the CDR3 is TGTGCCAGCAGTGATCGACAGAAATACGAGCAGTACTTC.

About this clone itself: The sample holds other DNA sequences that translate to the same CDR3. The chain has TRBV7-9 and TRBJ1-1; no firm D call. V lost 3 bases and J lost 1, with 6 bases in between. The CDR3 contains 13 residues. Germline assignment: CDR1 SEHNR and CDR2 FQNEAQ (reference sequence). CDR3 DNA: TGTGCCAGCAGCTTGAGTGAGAACACTGAAGCTTTCTTT. Protein product: CASSLSENTEAFF.

CDR3 sequence reads: CASSPEDRGRRGYTF. The CDR3 DNA reads as TGTGCCAGCAGTCCCGAGGACAGGGGGCGTCGTGGCTACACCTTC. The chain joins TRBV27 to TRBJ1-2; 11 bases match TRBD1. Unmatched junction bases numbered 9, after V lost 5 bases and J lost 7 bases. The CDR3 is made up of 15 amino acids. Germline V gene lookup returns CDR1 MNHEY and CDR2 SMNVEV (reference sequence).

This sequence joins TRBV29-1 and TRBJ2-2; a weak D match, TRBD1 (5 bases). Germline V CDR1 and CDR2: SQVTM, ANQGSEA. Trimming took 5 bases from V and 5 from J, leaving 15 bases between them. There are 14 residues in the CDR3. The CDR3 sequence: CSVRQGSNTGELFF. CDR3 coding DNA: TGCAGCGTTAGGCAGGGCAGTAATACCGGGGAGCTGTTTTTT.

This rearrangement joins TRBV3-1 (or the pseudogene TRBV3-2) to TRBJ1-1; D may be TRBD1 (6 bases). V was trimmed by 4 bases and J by 5 bases, leaving 17 bases between them. Germline CDR1 and CDR2: LGHDT and YNNKEL (reference sequence). The CDR3 runs 15 residues. CDR3 residues: CASSPHMGAGTEAFF. In DNA form, the CDR3 reads TGTGCCAGCAGCCCCCATATGGGGGCAGGAACTGAAGCTTTCTTT.

This clone was detected only a few times. The CDR3 is CASSSPGLAGVNEQFF. The DNA for the CDR3 is TGTGCCAGTAGTTCACCGGGACTAGCGGGAGTTAATGAGCAGTTCTTC. The chain links TRBV19 to TRBJ2-1; 14 nucleotides line up with TRBD2. The CDR3 consists of 16 residues. V gave up 5 bases and J gave up 7 bases; unmatched junction bases: 7. The germline V gene encodes CDR1 LNHDA and CDR2 SQIVND (reference sequence). Full variable domain (outside the CDR3, taken from reference TRBV19 and TRBJ2-1): DGGITQSPKYLFRKEGQNVTLSCEQNLNHDAMYWYRQDPGQGLRLIYYSQIVNDFQKGDIAEGYSVSREKKESFPLTVTSAQKNPTAFYLCASSSPGLAGVNEQFFGPGTRLTVL.

The gene calls are TRBV10-3 and TRBJ1-6; TRBD1 is a possible D gene (5 bases). Germline V lookup: CDR1 ENHRY, CDR2 SYGVKD. The CDR3 runs 14 residues. V lost 4 bases, J lost 8 bases, and 12 bases lay in between. CDR3 in DNA: TGTGCCATCAGTGGAGACAGTGTCGATTCACCCCTCCACTTT. Its translation: CAISGDSVDSPLHF.

The count of this clone is one. The rearrangement links TRBV27 to TRBJ2-7; the match to TRBD1 covers 8 bases. Trimming removed 0 bases from V and 3 bases from J; junction bases left unmatched: 16. This CDR3 has 19 residues. In germline, CDR1 is MNHEY, CDR2 SMNVEV (reference sequence). CDR3 DNA sequence: TGTGCCAGCAGTTTATCCCTGAATTTACAGGGGGTGTTCGGCTACGAGCAGTACTTC. Translation: CASSLSLNLQGVFGYEQYF.

CDR3 in DNA: TGTGCCAGCAGCCAGAAGGACAAGCATTTT. This translates into CASSQKDKHF. J is TRBJ1-5 and V is TRBV3-1 (or the pseudogene TRBV3-2), with D possibly being TRBD1 (5 bases). V gave up 3 bases and J gave up 14 bases, with 8 bases separating them. There are 10 residues in the CDR3. Germline CDR1 is LGHDT and CDR2 is YNNKEL (reference sequence).

The chain joins TRBV28 to TRBJ2-2, with D possibly matching TRBD1 (5 bases). Trimming shortened V by 5 bases and J by 3 bases, and 13 bases separated the two germline ends. The CDR3 covers 15 residues. Germline CDR1 and CDR2: MDHEN and SYDVKM. CDR3 residues: CASSSRQMYTGELFF. The CDR3, as DNA: TGTGCCAGCAGTAGTCGACAGATGTACACCGGGGAGCTGTTTTTT.

The V and J genes are TRBV3-1 (or the pseudogene TRBV3-2) and TRBJ2-7; D call uncertain. The germline CDR1 and CDR2 sequences are LGHDT and YNNKEL (reference sequence). There are 15 residues in the CDR3. V was pared by 0 bases and J by 4 bases, with 13 bases between. For the CDR3, the DNA is TGTGCCAGCAGCCAAGAAGTCAGGTCCCTTTACGAGCAGTACTTC. This encodes CASSQEVRSLYEQYF.

The chain recombines TRBV7-8 with TRBJ2-1, with 11 bases lining up with TRBD1. Germline V gene lookup returns CDR1 SGHVS and CDR2 FQNEAQ. J gave up 6 bases and V 3 bases, and 4 bases lay outside the gene matches. The CDR3 length is 15 residues. This CDR3 is CASSFGGTGGNEQFF. The CDR3 nucleotides are TGTGCCAGCAGCTTCGGAGGGACAGGGGGCAATGAGCAGTTCTTC.

This chain uses TRBV24-1 with TRBJ2-1, with D maybe TRBD2 (5 bases). Trimming took 1 base from V and 3 from J, leaving 6 bases between them. CDR1 is KGHDR and CDR2 is SFDVKD in the germline V gene. The CDR3 extends over 14 amino acids. The CDR3, as DNA: TGTGCCACCAGTGATTTCGGACTCTACAATGAGCAGTTCTTC. Translating gives CATSDFGLYNEQFF.